These T cell receptor beta chains were read from a single sample in a study of long-term antiretroviral therapy in people with HIV. Produced via immunoSEQ multiplex PCR; TCRdb's table is partial and in-frame only. Of approximately 25,000 clones in the sample, about 92% were seen once. Sequences were derived from unsorted PBMCs, sampled 7.6 years after starting antiretroviral therapy. These receptors were taken from a middle-aged woman with HIV. CDR3s include the opening cysteine and the closing phenylalanine or tryptophan. D genes are given only for firm matches. Rows give clone size only sometimes, using once, few, many, or a class for an expanded clone.

-	13	TRBV6-1	TRBJ1-5	-	CASSVEVDQPQHF	TGTGCCAGCAGTGTCGAGGTAGATCAGCCCCAGCATTTT
-	15	TRBV10-2	TRBJ2-1	few	CASSESVGGRVWQFF	TGCGCCAGCAGTGAATCCGTGGGGGGGCGAGTCTGGCAGTTCTTC
TRBD2	13	TRBV2	TRBJ2-5	-	CASSPWGGETQYF	TGTGCCAGCAGCCCCTGGGGAGGGGAGACCCAGTACTTC
-	15	TRBV6-5	TRBJ2-3	-	CASSYRGTSTDTQYF	TGTGCCAGCAGTTACCGAGGGACTAGCACAGATACGCAGTATTTT
-	12	TRBV6-5	TRBJ1-1	-	CASRTAGGSAFF	TGTGCCAGCAGGACCGCCGGGGGTTCAGCTTTCTTT
-	15	TRBV5-1	TRBJ2-7	-	CASSLVRGADYEQYF	TGCGCCAGCAGCTTGGTTCGGGGGGCTGACTACGAGCAGTACTTC
-	14	TRBV16	TRBJ1-2	-	CASSPRQGESGYTF	TGTGCCAGCAGCCCCCGCCAGGGTGAGAGTGGCTACACCTTC
-	13	TRBV5-4	TRBJ1-4	-	CASSFQGNEKLFF	TGTGCCAGCAGCTTTCAGGGTAATGAAAAACTGTTTTTT
TRBD1	17	TRBV5-1	TRBJ1-1	-	CASSLATGLMMNTEAFF	TGCGCCAGCAGCCTCGCGACAGGGTTAATGATGAACACTGAAGCTTTCTTT
TRBD1	16	TRBV6-1	TRBJ1-4	-	CASSGAPGTGDEKLFF	TGTGCCAGCAGTGGAGCCCCCGGGACAGGGGATGAAAAACTGTTTTTT
TRBD1	13	TRBV30	TRBJ2-3	-	CAWRDRITDTQYF	TGTGCCTGGAGGGACAGGATCACAGATACGCAGTATTTT
TRBD1	16	TRBV7-9	TRBJ1-1	-	CASSFPRDRSNTEAFF	TGTGCCAGCAGTTTTCCCAGGGACAGATCGAACACTGAAGCTTTCTTT
-	15	TRBV18	TRBJ1-6	-	CASRSVFDHNSPLHF	TGTGCCAGCCGCTCAGTCTTCGACCATAATTCACCCCTCCACTTT
-	15	TRBV9	TRBJ2-2	once	CASSVSGTSTGELFF	TGTGCCAGCAGCGTATCCGGGACATCCACCGGGGAGCTGTTTTTT
TRBD1	19	TRBV4-1	TRBJ1-2	-	CASSQGMLGQGAKGYGYTF	TGCGCCAGCAGCCAAGGGATGTTGGGACAGGGGGCTAAAGGGTATGGCTACACCTTC
TRBD1	14	TRBV9	TRBJ1-2	-	CASSVTGQDYGYTF	TGTGCCAGCAGCGTGACTGGACAGGACTATGGCTACACCTTC
TRBD1	16	TRBV9	TRBJ2-3	-	CASSVVGTGGADTQYF	TGTGCCAGCAGCGTAGTAGGGACAGGGGGCGCAGATACGCAGTATTTT
-	16	TRBV7-2	TRBJ2-2	-	CASSLAPQMNTGELFF	TGTGCCAGCAGCTTAGCGCCCCAGATGAACACCGGGGAGCTGTTTTTT
TRBD1	14	TRBV7-2	TRBJ1-2	once	CASRQQGADYGYTF	TGTGCCAGCAGGCAACAGGGGGCGGACTATGGCTACACCTTC
TRBD1	15	TRBV11-2	TRBJ1-6	-	CASSLVTGDNSPLHF	TGTGCCAGCAGCTTAGTTACAGGGGATAATTCACCCCTCCACTTT
TRBD1	13	TRBV2	TRBJ1-5	-	CASRARGLQPQHF	TGTGCCAGCAGAGCCAGGGGGCTTCAGCCCCAGCATTTT
-	10	TRBV27	TRBJ2-3	-	CASSLRPQYF	TGTGCCAGCAGTTTAAGGCCGCAGTATTTT
-	13	TRBV6-5	TRBJ1-5	-	CASSYSIHQPQHF	TGTGCCAGCAGTTACTCGATACATCAGCCCCAGCATTTT
-	13	TRBV28	TRBJ1-5	once	CASSPLGEQPQHF	TGTGCCAGCAGCCCCCTGGGGGAGCAGCCCCAGCATTTT
TRBD1	15	TRBV15	TRBJ2-5	-	CATSRGTGGIETQYF	TGTGCCACCAGCAGAGGGACAGGGGGAATAGAGACCCAGTACTTC
TRBD1	16	TRBV4-3	TRBJ2-1	once	CASSQGSGGSYNEQFF	TGCGCCAGCAGCCAAGGTTCAGGGGGCTCCTACAATGAGCAGTTCTTC
TRBD2	16	TRBV9	TRBJ2-5	once	CASSVGLAGGKETQYF	TGTGCCAGCAGCGTAGGTTTAGCGGGGGGGAAAGAGACCCAGTACTTC
TRBD2	13	TRBV10-3	TRBJ2-5	-	CAIAGGAFETQYF	TGTGCCATAGCGGGGGGGGCTTTTGAGACCCAGTACTTC
-	13	TRBV5-5	TRBJ1-6	once	CASSPRRDSPLHF	TGTGCCAGCAGCCCTCGTCGGGATTCACCCCTCCACTTT
-	12	TRBV5-6	TRBJ1-1	-	CASSRLNTEAFF	TGTGCCAGCAGCCGCTTAAACACTGAAGCTTTCTTT
TRBD1	16	TRBV6-5	TRBJ1-2	few	CASSYSRTGGLTGYTF	TGTGCCAGCAGTTACTCCCGGACAGGGGGTCTGACAGGCTACACCTTC
-	18	TRBV14	TRBJ2-3	-	CASSQGRFSLLVTDTQYF	TGTGCCAGCAGCCAAGGGAGATTCAGTCTGCTTGTCACAGATACGCAGTATTTT
TRBD1	18	TRBV9	TRBJ1-1	once	CASSVTSTGVGGSTEAFF	TGTGCCAGCAGCGTAACCTCCACAGGGGTAGGTGGTAGCACTGAAGCTTTCTTT
-	16	TRBV4-1	TRBJ1-4	-	CASSQDHRQGREKLFF	TGCGCCAGCAGCCAAGATCATCGGCAGGGACGCGAAAAACTGTTTTTT
TRBD2	16	TRBV11-3	TRBJ2-1	once	CASSKGGTSSYNEQFF	TGTGCCAGCAGTAAAGGGGGGACTAGCTCCTACAATGAGCAGTTCTTC
TRBD1	16	TRBV2	TRBJ1-4	once	CASSERLGTGDEKLFF	TGTGCCAGCAGTGAAAGGTTGGGGACAGGGGATGAAAAACTGTTTTTT
-	15	TRBV6-5	TRBJ1-1	-	CASSRDSGRHTEAFF	TGTGCCAGCAGTCGAGATTCCGGGAGGCACACTGAAGCTTTCTTT
-	14	TRBV7-2	TRBJ2-7	-	CASSAGQRDYEQYF	TGTGCCAGCAGCGCGGGACAGCGCGACTACGAGCAGTACTTC
-	13	TRBV6-5	TRBJ1-6	-	CASSAASNSPLHF	TGTGCCAGCAGCGCGGCCAGCAATTCACCCCTCCACTTT
-	14	TRBV10-1	TRBJ2-2	-	CASSVGGDTGELFF	TGCGCCAGCAGTGTAGGGGGAGACACCGGGGAGCTGTTTTTT
-	15	TRBV6-5	TRBJ1-2	-	CASSYASITGDGYTF	TGTGCCAGCAGTTACGCGTCTATTACCGGGGATGGCTACACCTTC
-	15	TRBV5-1	TRBJ1-4	-	CASSLQSGDNEKLFF	TGCGCCAGCAGCTTGCAGTCAGGGGATAATGAAAAACTGTTTTTT
-	13	TRBV10-2	TRBJ1-1	-	CASSDSPNTEAFF	TGCGCCAGCAGTGACTCGCCTAACACTGAAGCTTTCTTT
-	17	TRBV5-1	TRBJ2-3	-	CASSPVPGQVSTDTQYF	TGCGCCAGCAGCCCGGTCCCCGGGCAGGTTAGCACAGATACGCAGTATTTT
TRBD1	13	TRBV6-5	TRBJ1-2	-	CASSYDRGNGYTF	TGTGCCAGCAGTTACGACAGGGGGAATGGCTACACCTTC
-	10	TRBV20-1	TRBJ1-1	-	CSPGGTEAFF	TGCAGTCCGGGGGGGACTGAAGCTTTCTTT
-	16	TRBV2	TRBJ2-3	-	CASSGDPGWGTDTQYF	TGTGCCAGCAGTGGCGATCCGGGGTGGGGCACAGATACGCAGTATTTT
-	17	TRBV18	TRBJ1-1	-	CASSPPTGKAMNTEAFF	TGTGCCAGCTCACCACCGACAGGAAAAGCCATGAACACTGAAGCTTTCTTT
-	13	TRBV19	TRBJ2-3	-	CASRVRSSDTQYF	TGTGCCAGTAGGGTCAGGAGTTCAGATACGCAGTATTTT
-	13	TRBV7-9	TRBJ1-1	-	CASSRPPVGYEVF	TGTGCCAGCAGCCGACCGCCAGTCGGGTACGAGGTCTTT
-	14	TRBV5-6	TRBJ2-1	few	CASSSSRARNEQFF	TGTGCCAGCAGCAGTTCTAGGGCGCGCAATGAGCAGTTCTTC
TRBD1	15	TRBV15	TRBJ1-1	-	CATSGRDRGSTEAFF	TGTGCCACCAGCGGTAGGGACAGGGGGTCAACTGAAGCTTTCTTT
-	15	TRBV7-2	TRBJ2-3	-	CASSLQGFGPDTQYF	TGTGCCAGCAGCTTACAGGGATTTGGTCCAGATACGCAGTATTTT
TRBD1	14	TRBV18	TRBJ2-3	-	CASSPRDSQDTQYF	TGTGCCAGCTCACCGAGGGACAGTCAAGATACGCAGTATTTT
-	14	TRBV27	TRBJ2-2	-	CASSQGMYTGELFF	TGTGCCAGCAGTCAAGGGATGTACACCGGGGAGCTGTTTTTT
-	14	TRBV10-2	TRBJ2-2	-	CASKGTVNTGELFF	TGCGCCAGCAAAGGGACGGTGAACACCGGGGAGCTGTTTTTT
-	14	TRBV7-2	TRBJ2-3	-	CASLRGGSTDTQYF	TGTGCCAGCCTTAGGGGGGGCAGCACAGATACGCAGTATTTT